The T cell receptor beta chain under discussion was sequenced for a study of CD8 T cells in ankylosing spondylitis. Per the germline V gene, CDR1 is DFQATT and CDR2 is SNEGSKA (reference sequence). V gave up 4 bases and J gave up 3 bases; unmatched junction bases: 5. CDR3 size: 14 residues. This clonotype was detected many times. TCRdb re-called the 5' RACE reads with MiXCR, one entry per CDR3 protein. The table records approximately 180,000 distinct CDR3 sequences, about 20% of them present only once. The sample comprised blood, either unsorted or a sorted T cell fraction (not recorded which). V is TRBV20-1 and J is TRBJ2-2, with 7 bases aligning to TRBD1. This TCR derives from a male donor aged 5 to 29 with ankylosing spondylitis or in good health (not recorded which). CDR3 residues: CSAKQGSDTGELFF. In DNA, the CDR3 is TGCAGTGCTAAACAGGGGTCGGACACCGGGGAGCTGTTTTTT.